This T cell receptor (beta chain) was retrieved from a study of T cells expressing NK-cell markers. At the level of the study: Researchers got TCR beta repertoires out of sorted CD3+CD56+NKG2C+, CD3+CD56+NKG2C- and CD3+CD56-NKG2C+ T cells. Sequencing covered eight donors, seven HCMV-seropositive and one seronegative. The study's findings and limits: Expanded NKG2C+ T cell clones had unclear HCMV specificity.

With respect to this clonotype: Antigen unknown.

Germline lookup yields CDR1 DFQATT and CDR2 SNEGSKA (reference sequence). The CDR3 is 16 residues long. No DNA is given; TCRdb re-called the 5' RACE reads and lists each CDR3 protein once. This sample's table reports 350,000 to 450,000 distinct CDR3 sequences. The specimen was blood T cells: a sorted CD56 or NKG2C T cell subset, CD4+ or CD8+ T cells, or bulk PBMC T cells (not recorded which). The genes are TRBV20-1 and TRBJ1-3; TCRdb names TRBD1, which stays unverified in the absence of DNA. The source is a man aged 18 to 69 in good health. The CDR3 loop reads CSAKLGAVRSGNTIYF.